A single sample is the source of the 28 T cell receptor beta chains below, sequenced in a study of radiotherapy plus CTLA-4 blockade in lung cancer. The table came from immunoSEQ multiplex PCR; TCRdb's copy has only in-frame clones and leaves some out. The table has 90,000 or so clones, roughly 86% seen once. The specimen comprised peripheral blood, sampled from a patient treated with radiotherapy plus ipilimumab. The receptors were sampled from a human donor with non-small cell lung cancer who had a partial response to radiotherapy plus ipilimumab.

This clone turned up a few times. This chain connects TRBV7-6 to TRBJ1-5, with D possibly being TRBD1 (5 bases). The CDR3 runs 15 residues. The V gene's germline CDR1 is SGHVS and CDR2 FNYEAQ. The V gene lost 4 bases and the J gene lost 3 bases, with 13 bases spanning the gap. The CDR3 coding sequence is TGTGCCAGCAGCTCCCAGGCGGGGCCCAATCAGCCCCAGCATTTT. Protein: CASSSQAGPNQPQHF.

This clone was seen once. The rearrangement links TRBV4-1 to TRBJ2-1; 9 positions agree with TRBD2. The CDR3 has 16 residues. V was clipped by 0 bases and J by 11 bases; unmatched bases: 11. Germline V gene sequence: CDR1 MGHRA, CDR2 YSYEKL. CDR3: CASSQDLYLAGRKQFF. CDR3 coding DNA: TGCGCCAGCAGCCAAGATCTATATCTAGCGGGGAGGAAGCAGTTCTTC.

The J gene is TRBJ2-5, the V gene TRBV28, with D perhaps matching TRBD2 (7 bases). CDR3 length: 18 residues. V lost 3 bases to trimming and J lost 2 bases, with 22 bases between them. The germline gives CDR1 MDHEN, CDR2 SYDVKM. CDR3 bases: TGTGCCAGCAGTTTCCACACTGGGGGGGCTCATCTTCAAGAGACCCAGTACTTC. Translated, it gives CASSFHTGGAHLQETQYF.

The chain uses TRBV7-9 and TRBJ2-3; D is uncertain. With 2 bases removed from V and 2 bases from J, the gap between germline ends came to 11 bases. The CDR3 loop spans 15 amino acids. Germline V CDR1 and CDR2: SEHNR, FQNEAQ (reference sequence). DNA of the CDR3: TGTGCCAGCAGCTTAAGAGGCCGAAACACAGATACGCAGTATTTT. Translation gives CASSLRGRNTDTQYF.

The CDR3 loop reads CASSSMLNGDEQYF. The CDR3 DNA sequence: TGCGCCAGCAGCTCGATGCTTAACGGGGACGAGCAGTACTTC. The chain combines TRBV5-1 with TRBJ2-7; maybe TRBD2 (5 bases). The CDR3 sequence is 14 residues long. V was pared by 3 bases and J by 5 bases, with 15 bases between. Germline V CDR1 and CDR2: SGHRS, YFSETQ.

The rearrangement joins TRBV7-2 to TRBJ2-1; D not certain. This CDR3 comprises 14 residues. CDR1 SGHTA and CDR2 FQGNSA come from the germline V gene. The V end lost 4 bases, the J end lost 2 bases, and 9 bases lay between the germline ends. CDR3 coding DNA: TGTGCCAGCAGCTCCCGATGGCCCTACAATGAGCAGTTCTTC. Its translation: CASSSRWPYNEQFF.

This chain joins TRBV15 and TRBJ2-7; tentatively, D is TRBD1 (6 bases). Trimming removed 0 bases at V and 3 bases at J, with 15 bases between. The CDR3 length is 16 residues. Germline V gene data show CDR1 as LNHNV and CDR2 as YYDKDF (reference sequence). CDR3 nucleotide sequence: TGTGCCACCAGCAGAGATCTGACAGGAACTCTCTACGAGCAGTACTTC. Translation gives CATSRDLTGTLYEQYF.

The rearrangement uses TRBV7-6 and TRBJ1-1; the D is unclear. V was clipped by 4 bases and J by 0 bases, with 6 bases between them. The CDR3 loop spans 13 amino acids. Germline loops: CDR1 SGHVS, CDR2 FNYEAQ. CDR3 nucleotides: TGTGCCAGCAGCTCCGACATGAACACTGAAGCTTTCTTT. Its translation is CASSSDMNTEAFF.

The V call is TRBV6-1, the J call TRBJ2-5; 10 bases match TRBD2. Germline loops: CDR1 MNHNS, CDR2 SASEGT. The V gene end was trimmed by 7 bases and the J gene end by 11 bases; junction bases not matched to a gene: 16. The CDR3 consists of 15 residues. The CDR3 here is CASTGQLAGVYEQYF. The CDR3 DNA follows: TGTGCCAGCACGGGTCAGCTAGCGGGAGTCTATGAGCAGTACTTC.

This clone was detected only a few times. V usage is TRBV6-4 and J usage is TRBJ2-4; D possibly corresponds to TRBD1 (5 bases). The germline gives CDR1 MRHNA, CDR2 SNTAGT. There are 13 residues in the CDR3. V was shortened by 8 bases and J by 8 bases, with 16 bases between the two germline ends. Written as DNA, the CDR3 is TGTGCCAGCGGGGCAGAGGTCCAGGACATTCAGTACTTC. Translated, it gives CASGAEVQDIQYF.

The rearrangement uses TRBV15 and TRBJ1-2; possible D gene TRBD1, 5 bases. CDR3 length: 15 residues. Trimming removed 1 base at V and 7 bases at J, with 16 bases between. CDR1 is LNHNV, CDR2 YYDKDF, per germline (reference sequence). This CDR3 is CATSRAARETGGYTF. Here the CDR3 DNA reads TGTGCCACCAGCAGAGCGGCCAGGGAAACGGGTGGCTACACCTTC.

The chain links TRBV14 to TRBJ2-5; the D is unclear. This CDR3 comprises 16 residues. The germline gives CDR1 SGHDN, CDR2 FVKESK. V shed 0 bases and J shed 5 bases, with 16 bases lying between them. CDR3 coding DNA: TGTGCCAGCAGCCAAGACTTCCCTACCGGGTGGGAGACCCAGTACTTC. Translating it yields CASSQDFPTGWETQYF.

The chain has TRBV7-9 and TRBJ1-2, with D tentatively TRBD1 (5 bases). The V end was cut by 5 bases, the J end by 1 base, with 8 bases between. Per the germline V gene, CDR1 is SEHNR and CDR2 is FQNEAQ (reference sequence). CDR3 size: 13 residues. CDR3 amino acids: CASSPGFNYGYTF. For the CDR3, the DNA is TGTGCCAGCAGCCCAGGGTTTAACTATGGCTACACCTTC.

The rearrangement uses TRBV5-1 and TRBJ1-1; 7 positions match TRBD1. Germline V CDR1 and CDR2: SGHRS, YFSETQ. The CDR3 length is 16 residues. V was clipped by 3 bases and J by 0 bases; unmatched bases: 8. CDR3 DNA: TGCGCCAGCAGCTCAGCACTACAGGGGATGAACACTGAAGCTTTCTTT. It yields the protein CASSSALQGMNTEAFF.

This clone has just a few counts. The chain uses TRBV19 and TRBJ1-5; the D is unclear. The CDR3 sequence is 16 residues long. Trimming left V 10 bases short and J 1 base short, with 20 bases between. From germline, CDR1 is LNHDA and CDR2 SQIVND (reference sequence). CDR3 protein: CATGDANMGSNQPQHF. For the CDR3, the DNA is TGTGCCACCGGCGATGCTAACATGGGCAGCAATCAGCCCCAGCATTTT.

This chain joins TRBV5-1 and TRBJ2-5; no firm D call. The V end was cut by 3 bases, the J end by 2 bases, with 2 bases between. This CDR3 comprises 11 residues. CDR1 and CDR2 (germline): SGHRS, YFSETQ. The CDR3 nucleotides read TGCGCCAGCAGCTCGCAAGAGACCCAGTACTTC. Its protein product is CASSSQETQYF.

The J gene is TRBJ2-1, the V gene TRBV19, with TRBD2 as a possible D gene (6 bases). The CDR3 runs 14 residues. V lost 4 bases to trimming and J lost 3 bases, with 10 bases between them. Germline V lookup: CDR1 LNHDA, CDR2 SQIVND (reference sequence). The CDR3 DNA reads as TGTGCCAGTAGTAACGGGGGTGACTACAATGAGCAGTTCTTC. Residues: CASSNGGDYNEQFF.

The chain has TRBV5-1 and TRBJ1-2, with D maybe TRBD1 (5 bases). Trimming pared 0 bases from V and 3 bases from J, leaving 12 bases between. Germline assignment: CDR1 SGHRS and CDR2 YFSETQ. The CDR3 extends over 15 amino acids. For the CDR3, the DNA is TGCGCCAGCAGCTTGGGGGGCAAGATTGACTATGGCTACACCTTC. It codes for CASSLGGKIDYGYTF.

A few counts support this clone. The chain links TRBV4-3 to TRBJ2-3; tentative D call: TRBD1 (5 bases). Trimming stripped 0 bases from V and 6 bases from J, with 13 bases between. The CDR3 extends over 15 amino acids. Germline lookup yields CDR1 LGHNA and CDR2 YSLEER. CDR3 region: CASSQDLGVGDTQYF. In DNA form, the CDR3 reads TGCGCCAGCAGCCAAGATTTAGGGGTGGGGGATACGCAGTATTTT.

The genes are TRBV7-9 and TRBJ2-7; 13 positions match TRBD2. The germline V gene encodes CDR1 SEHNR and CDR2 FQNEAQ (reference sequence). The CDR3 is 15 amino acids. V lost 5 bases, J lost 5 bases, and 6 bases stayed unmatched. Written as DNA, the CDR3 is TGTGCCAGCAGCCGAAGGACTAGCGGGAGTAACGAGCAGTACTTC. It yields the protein CASSRRTSGSNEQYF. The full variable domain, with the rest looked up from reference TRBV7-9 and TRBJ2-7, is DTGVSQNPRHKITKRGQNVTFRCDPISEHNRLYWYRQTLGQGPEFLTYFQNEAQLEKSRLLSDRFSAERPKGSFSTLEIQRTEQGDSAMYLCASSRRTSGSNEQYFGPGTRLTVT.

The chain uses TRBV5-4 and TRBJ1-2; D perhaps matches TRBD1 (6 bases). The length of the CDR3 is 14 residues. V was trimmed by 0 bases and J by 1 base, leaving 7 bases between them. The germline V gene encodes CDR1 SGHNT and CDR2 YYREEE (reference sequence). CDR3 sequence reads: CASSLVGGNYGYTF. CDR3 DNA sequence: TGTGCCAGCAGCTTGGTAGGGGGTAACTATGGCTACACCTTC.

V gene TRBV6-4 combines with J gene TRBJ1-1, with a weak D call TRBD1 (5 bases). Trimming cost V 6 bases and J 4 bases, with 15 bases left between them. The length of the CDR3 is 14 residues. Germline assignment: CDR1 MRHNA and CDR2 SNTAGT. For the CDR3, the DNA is TGTGCCAGCAGGCTTAAGGGGTCGGGCACTGAAGCTTTCTTT. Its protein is CASRLKGSGTEAFF.

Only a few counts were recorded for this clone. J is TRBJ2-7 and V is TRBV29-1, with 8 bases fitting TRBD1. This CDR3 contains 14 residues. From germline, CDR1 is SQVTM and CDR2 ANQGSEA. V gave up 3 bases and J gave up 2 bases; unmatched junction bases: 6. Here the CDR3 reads CSVEGAGGPYEQYF. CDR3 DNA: TGCAGCGTTGAGGGGGCAGGGGGCCCCTACGAGCAGTACTTC.

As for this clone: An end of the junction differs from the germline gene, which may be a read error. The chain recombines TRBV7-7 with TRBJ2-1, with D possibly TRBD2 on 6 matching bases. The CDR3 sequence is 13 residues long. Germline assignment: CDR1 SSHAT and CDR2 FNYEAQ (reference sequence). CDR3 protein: CASSPGRRNEQFF. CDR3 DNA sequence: TGTGCTAGCAGCCCAGGGAGGAGGAATGAGCAGTTCTTC.

The CDR3 is CASSPRTGGNEQYF. The CDR3 DNA is TGCGCCAGCAGCCCAAGGACAGGGGGCAACGAGCAGTACTTC. The chain recombines TRBV4-1 with TRBJ2-7; 11 bases fit TRBD1. Germline V gene data show CDR1 as MGHRA and CDR2 as YSYEKL. There are 14 residues in the CDR3. J gave up 5 bases and V 4 bases, and 4 bases lay outside the gene matches.

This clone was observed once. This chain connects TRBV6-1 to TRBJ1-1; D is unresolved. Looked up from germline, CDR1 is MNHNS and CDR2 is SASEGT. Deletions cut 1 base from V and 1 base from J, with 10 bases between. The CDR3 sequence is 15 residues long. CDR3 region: CASSEVYRENTEAFF. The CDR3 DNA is TGTGCCAGCAGTGAAGTCTACCGGGAGAACACTGAAGCTTTCTTT.

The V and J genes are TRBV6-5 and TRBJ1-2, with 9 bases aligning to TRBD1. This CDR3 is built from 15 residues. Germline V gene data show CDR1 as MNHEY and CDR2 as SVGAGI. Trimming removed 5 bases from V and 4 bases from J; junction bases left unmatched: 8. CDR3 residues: CASSGPRQGVYGYTF. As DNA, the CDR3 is TGTGCCAGCAGTGGACCCCGACAGGGGGTCTATGGCTACACCTTC.

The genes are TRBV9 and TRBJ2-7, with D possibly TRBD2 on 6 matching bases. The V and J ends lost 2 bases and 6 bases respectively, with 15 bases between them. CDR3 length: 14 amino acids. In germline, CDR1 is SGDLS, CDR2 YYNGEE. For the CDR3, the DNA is TGTGCCAGCAGCGTCGGGCAGGGACTTGGCGAGCAGTACTTC. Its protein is CASSVGQGLGEQYF. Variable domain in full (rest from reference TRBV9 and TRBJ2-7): DSGVTQTPKHLITATGQRVTLRCSPRSGDLSVYWYQQSLDQGLQFLIQYYNGEERAKGNILERFSAQQFPDLHSELNLSSLELGDSALYFCASSVGQGLGEQYFGPGTRLTVT.